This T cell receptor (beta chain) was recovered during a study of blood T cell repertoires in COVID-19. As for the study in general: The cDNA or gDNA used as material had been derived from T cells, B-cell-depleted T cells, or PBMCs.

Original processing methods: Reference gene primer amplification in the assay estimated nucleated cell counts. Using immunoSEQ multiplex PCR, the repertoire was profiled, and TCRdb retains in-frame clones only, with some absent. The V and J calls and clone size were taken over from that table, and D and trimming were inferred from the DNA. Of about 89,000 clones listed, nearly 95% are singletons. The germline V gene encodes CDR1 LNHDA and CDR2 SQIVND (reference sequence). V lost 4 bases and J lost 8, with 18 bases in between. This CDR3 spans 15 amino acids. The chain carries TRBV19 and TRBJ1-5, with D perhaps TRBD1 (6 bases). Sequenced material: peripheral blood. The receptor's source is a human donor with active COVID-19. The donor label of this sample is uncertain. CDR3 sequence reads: CASSSTGGAREPQHF. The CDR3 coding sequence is TGTGCCAGTAGTAGCACCGGGGGGGCGCGGGAGCCCCAGCATTTT. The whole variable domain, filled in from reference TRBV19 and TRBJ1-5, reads DGGITQSPKYLFRKEGQNVTLSCEQNLNHDAMYWYRQDPGQGLRLIYYSQIVNDFQKGDIAEGYSVSREKKESFPLTVTSAQKNPTAFYLCASSSTGGAREPQHFGDGTRLSIL.